Listed below are T cell receptor beta chains from one sample, sequenced in a study of tumor-infiltrating lymphocytes in primary liver carcinoma. TCRdb re-called the multiplex PCR reads with MiXCR, one entry per CDR3 protein. In the table there are roughly 330,000 distinct CDR3 sequences, roughly two thirds of which are singletons. The sequenced sample consisted of peripheral blood. These receptors were taken from a man in his forties with primary liver carcinoma and hepatitis B virus infection. Each CDR3 is given with its conserved first and last residue.

CDR3 | J | V
CASSKGTGEETQYF | TRBJ2-5 | TRBV5-1
CASSPQGGSLHHF | TRBJ2-7 | TRBV11-2
CASIVGSSSTDTQYF | TRBJ2-3 | TRBV28
CASSSRTRVETQYF | TRBJ2-5 | TRBV11-2
CASSPRTGVNYGYTF | TRBJ1-2 | TRBV7-8
CASSSVAGCYGIEQFF | TRBJ2-1 | TRBV11-2
CAGSPPWGDHIQYF | TRBJ2-4 | TRBV11-2
CASSELRGGDTQYF | TRBJ2-3 | TRBV6-1
CASSRAGVYTDTQYF | TRBJ2-3 | TRBV6-1
CAWASTPGTQYF | TRBJ2-5 | TRBV30
CASSPDGGFNEKLFF | TRBJ1-4 | TRBV5-1
CASSFQIAGSADTQYF | TRBJ2-3 | TRBV11-2
CASTDRGQGQPQHF | TRBJ1-5 | TRBV6-6
CAWSALLRDEEFF | TRBJ2-1 | TRBV30
CASSSAGTGGFQPQHF | TRBJ1-5 | TRBV7-2
CAVRKNTDTQYF | TRBJ2-3 | TRBV10-3
CASSHDRGRETQYF | TRBJ2-5 | TRBV18
CTSNQLAGETKYF | TRBJ2-5 | TRBV11-2
CASSLDRDYGYTF | TRBJ1-2 | TRBV4-1
CASSQETGGETQYF | TRBJ2-5 | TRBV4-3
CASSQGSDRSSYEQYF | TRBJ2-7 | TRBV6-6
CASRSGTWDEKLFF | TRBJ1-4 | TRBV6-5
CTSSSQPVYLNSPLHF | TRBJ1-6 | TRBV11-2
CASRLTEERGLYEHYF | TRBJ2-7 | TRBV4-1
CASRVGGSVVGTDTQYF | TRBJ2-3 | TRBV5-1
CAWSTSLETQYF | TRBJ2-5 | TRBV30
CSVEGPPGLAGGLNTGELFF | TRBJ2-2 | TRBV29-1
CASSPPGGFNQPQHF | TRBJ1-5 | TRBV4-2
CASSPTSGAYEQYF | TRBJ2-7 | TRBV6-6
CASSTRLAGGYEQFF | TRBJ2-1 | TRBV5-4
CASTVGTSDVEENIQYF | TRBJ2-4 | TRBV13
CASGQLAETQYF | TRBJ2-5 | TRBV6-1
CGSSLVRGPNEQYF | TRBJ2-7 | TRBV11-2
CASSPRLASRAEQYF | TRBJ2-7 | TRBV4-2
CANSRVRNTGAFF | TRBJ1-1 | TRBV11-2
CAGSPDGGSYEQHF | TRBJ2-7 | TRBV11-2
CASSLTDGTHGYTF | TRBJ1-2 | TRBV7-9